This is a list of T cell receptor beta chains from one sample in a study of CD8 T cells in ankylosing spondylitis. Each CDR3 protein gets one entry after TCRdb re-called the 5' RACE reads with MiXCR. The sample records about 400,000 distinct CDR3 sequences, roughly 22% being singletons. The sample was blood, either unsorted or a sorted T cell fraction (not recorded which). Receptors were obtained from a male donor with ankylosing spondylitis or in good health (not recorded which). Both conserved end residues are part of each CDR3. Fields, in order: V gene, J gene, clone size, D gene, CDR3 DNA, CDR3 protein. The D gene is left open where the match is weak. Expanded clones get a size class; other rows say once, few or many, or leave the size out.

TRBV20-1,TRBJ2-7,-,TRBD1,TGCAGTGCTCCCGGCAGGGGGAAGGCTTACGAGCAGTACTTC,CSAPGRGKAYEQYF
TRBV5-6,TRBJ2-2,few,-,TGTGCCAGCTGGGGGGCCGGGGAGCTGTTTTTT,CASWGAGELFF
TRBV2,TRBJ2-1,-,TRBD1,TGTGCCGCCCACCTGGTGGGACAGGGGGACAATGAGCAGTTCTTC,CAAHLVGQGDNEQFF
TRBV5-5,TRBJ2-7,-,-,TGTGCCAGCAGCTTTGAGGGCACCTACGAGCAGTACTTC,CASSFEGTYEQYF
TRBV24-1,TRBJ2-1,once,TRBD1,TGTGCCACCAGTGATTGGGGACAGTACAATGAGCAGTTCTTC,CATSDWGQYNEQFF
TRBV10-3,TRBJ2-7,-,TRBD1,TGTGCCATCAGCGATCCCAACCTACGGACAGGCGGCGAGCAGTACTTC,CAISDPNLRTGGEQYF
TRBV2,TRBJ2-1,-,TRBD1,TGTGCCAGCAAACCGGGACAGATACCTTCGTTCTTC,CASKPGQIPSFF
TRBV11-2,TRBJ2-3,few,-,TGTGCCAGCAGCTCCCCATGGGGGTCCTCAGATACGCAGTATTTT,CASSSPWGSSDTQYF
TRBV2,TRBJ2-1,-,TRBD2,TGTGCCAGCACGGGACTAGCGGGGGGGGCATACAATGAGCAGTTCTTC,CASTGLAGGAYNEQFF
TRBV4-1,TRBJ2-7,-,-,TGCGCCAGCAGCGATGGACAGCGCTTCTCCTACGAGCAGTACTTC,CASSDGQRFSYEQYF